A single sample gave rise to the 18 T cell receptor beta chains below, sequenced in a study of chemoradiotherapy in HPV16-positive cancers. Clones were read by immunoSEQ multiplex PCR, and TCRdb kept only the in-frame ones, dropping some. Here the sample spans over 10,000 clones, 55% to 65% being singletons. Specimen collection occurred from a patient who underwent chemoradiotherapy. These receptors were obtained from a human donor with HPV-associated anogenital cancer.

J is TRBJ1-5 and V is TRBV28; 7 bases map to TRBD1. The CDR3 runs to 17 residues. Germline trimming cut 5 bases from V and 7 bases from J; bases unmatched to any gene: 17. Germline CDR1 and CDR2: MDHEN and SYDVKM. CDR3 loop: CASSPSGHRGRRQPQHF. DNA of the CDR3: TGTGCCAGCAGTCCCTCGGGGCACAGGGGTAGGAGACAGCCCCAGCATTTT.

This rearrangement joins TRBV6-5 to TRBJ1-3, with D unclear. The CDR3 runs to 16 residues. Germline V gene data show CDR1 as MNHEY and CDR2 as SVGAGI. V gave up 0 bases and J gave up 2 bases, with 11 bases separating them. CDR3 residues: CASSYSGSLTGNTIYF. The CDR3 bases are TGTGCCAGCAGTTACTCTGGCAGTTTAACTGGAAACACCATATATTTT.

The V call is TRBV11-2, the J call TRBJ2-7; TRBD2 is a possible D gene (5 bases). The V end was cut by 0 bases, the J end by 5 bases, with 14 bases between. The CDR3 totals 15 residues. Germline lookup yields CDR1 SGHAT and CDR2 FQNNGV. The CDR3 region is CASSLEPGLMDEQYF. The CDR3 bases are TGTGCCAGCAGCTTAGAACCTGGACTGATGGACGAGCAGTACTTC.

The V and J genes are TRBV5-4 and TRBJ2-5; 7 bases fit TRBD2. The CDR3 runs 14 residues. Germline CDR1 and CDR2: SGHNT and YYREEE (reference sequence). J gave up 3 bases and V 5 bases, and 7 bases lay outside the gene matches. CDR3 nucleotide sequence: TGTGCCAGCAGTTCACGGGACTACGAAGAGACCCAGTACTTC. It translates to CASSSRDYEETQYF.

This clone is medium-sized (0.01 to 0.1%) within its sample. V is TRBV4-1 and J is TRBJ2-7; D is unclear. The CDR3 length is 14 residues. Germline V CDR1 and CDR2: MGHRA, YSYEKL. With 1 base removed from V and 1 base from J, the gap between germline ends came to 8 bases. The CDR3 spells CASSQVDRSYEQYF. CDR3 DNA sequence: TGCGCCAGCAGCCAAGTAGACCGGTCCTACGAGCAGTACTTC.

V gene TRBV9 combines with J gene TRBJ2-7; 11 bases match TRBD1. CDR3 size: 14 residues. Germline lookup yields CDR1 SGDLS and CDR2 YYNGEE. Trimming cost V 4 bases and J 6 bases; bases outside gene matches: 6. The CDR3: CASSPWDRGAEQYF. CDR3 DNA: TGTGCCAGCAGCCCCTGGGACAGGGGGGCCGAGCAGTACTTC. The full variable domain, rest sourced from reference TRBV9 and TRBJ2-7, is DSGVTQTPKHLITATGQRVTLRCSPRSGDLSVYWYQQSLDQGLQFLIQYYNGEERAKGNILERFSAQQFPDLHSELNLSSLELGDSALYFCASSPWDRGAEQYFGPGTRLTVT.

The chain is built from TRBV28 and TRBJ1-6; D might be TRBD1 (5 bases). The V end was cut by 1 base, the J end by 10 bases, with 8 bases between. Germline CDR1 reads MDHEN; CDR2 reads SYDVKM. The CDR3 length is 13 residues. The chain's CDR3 is CASSLLGDSPLHF. The CDR3, as DNA: TGTGCCAGCAGTTTATTAGGGGACTCACCCCTCCACTTT.

This clone has just a few counts. This chain connects TRBV5-6 to TRBJ2-2; no definite D call. CDR1 and CDR2 from the germline V gene are SGHDT and YYEEEE. V was trimmed by 6 bases and J by 0 bases, leaving 9 bases between them. This CDR3 region has 14 residues. CDR3 protein: CASKGRSNTGELFF. The DNA for the CDR3 is TGTGCCAGCAAAGGACGGTCGAACACCGGGGAGCTGTTTTTT.

This chain joins TRBV2 and TRBJ2-7; 7 nucleotides match TRBD1. The CDR3 is 15 residues long. Trimming at V came to 7 bases and at J to 0 bases, leaving 9 bases not matched to a gene. CDR1 and CDR2 from the germline V gene are SNHLY and FYNNEI. CDR3 DNA sequence: TGTGCCAGCACCGAGGGACAGCCCAGCTCCTACGAGCAGTACTTC. It translates to CASTEGQPSSYEQYF.

This clone was observed a few times. This chain uses TRBV19 with TRBJ1-3, with D uncertain. V lost 6 bases and J lost 8, with 17 bases in between. Germline CDR1 LNHDA, CDR2 SQIVND (reference sequence). This CDR3 contains 14 residues. The CDR3 coding sequence is TGTGCCAGTAGCCGGCTTCCAGGCGGGGACACCATATATTTT. It codes for CASSRLPGGDTIYF. Full variable domain (outside the CDR3, taken from reference TRBV19 and TRBJ1-3): DGGITQSPKYLFRKEGQNVTLSCEQNLNHDAMYWYRQDPGQGLRLIYYSQIVNDFQKGDIAEGYSVSREKKESFPLTVTSAQKNPTAFYLCASSRLPGGDTIYFGEGSWLTVV.

This chain joins TRBV5-1 and TRBJ1-2; D is possibly TRBD1 (5 bases). Germline CDR1 and CDR2: SGHRS and YFSETQ. Trimming removed 4 bases from V and 4 bases from J, with 14 bases in between. The CDR3 runs to 14 residues. This chain's CDR3 is CASSGTSGSYGYTF. The CDR3 region has the DNA TGCGCCAGCAGCGGAACCTCAGGGAGCTATGGCTACACCTTC.

V and J are TRBV9 and TRBJ1-4; D remains unclear. CDR1 is SGDLS, CDR2 YYNGEE, per germline. The CDR3 has 14 residues. V was shortened by 0 bases and J by 12 bases, with 15 bases between the two germline ends. The CDR3 DNA reads as TGTGCCAGCAGCGTAGCCGACTACCCTGAGGAACTGTTTTTT. Translating it yields CASSVADYPEELFF.

V and J are TRBV29-1 and TRBJ2-7; 7 bases agree with TRBD1. There are 15 residues in the CDR3. CDR1 SQVTM and CDR2 ANQGSEA come from the germline V gene. V lost 1 base and J lost 2; bases outside the gene matches: 8. CDR3 DNA: TGCAGCGTTGAAGGTACAGGGGAGAGTACCTACGAGCAGTACTTC. Its protein is CSVEGTGESTYEQYF.

This clone occurred once. The V and J genes are TRBV2 and TRBJ1-3; D unresolved. This CDR3 contains 15 residues. Germline-derived CDR1 and CDR2 are SNHLY and FYNNEI. The V and J ends lost 3 bases and 0 bases respectively, with 9 bases between them. The CDR3 spells CASSDNINSGNTIYF. For the CDR3, the DNA is TGTGCCAGCAGTGATAACATAAACTCTGGAAACACCATATATTTT.

The genes are TRBV5-1 and TRBJ2-2; D is perhaps TRBD2 (5 bases). Germline V gives CDR1 SGHRS, CDR2 YFSETQ. The CDR3 runs to 17 residues. Trimming left V 4 bases short and J 1 base short, with 17 bases between. The CDR3 is CASSGRLQTMNTGELFF. CDR3 nucleotides: TGCGCCAGCAGCGGAAGGCTACAGACTATGAACACCGGGGAGCTGTTTTTT. The whole variable domain, filled in from reference TRBV5-1 and TRBJ2-2, reads KAGVTQTPRYLIKTRGQQVTLSCSPISGHRSVSWYQQTPGQGLQFLFEYFSETQRNKGNFPGRFSGRQFSNSRSEMNVSTLELGDSALYLCASSGRLQTMNTGELFFGEGSRLTVL.

This chain joins TRBV14 and TRBJ1-3; weak D call: TRBD1 (5 bases). Germline CDR1 reads SGHDN; CDR2 reads FVKESK. V gave up 1 base and J gave up 4 bases, with 17 bases separating them. This CDR3 has 17 residues. CDR3 DNA sequence: TGTGCCAGCAGCCAAGCCCTGGGGCGCGCGTCCGGAAACACCATATATTTT. Its translation is CASSQALGRASGNTIYF.

This clone came up a few times. V gene TRBV6-4 combines with J gene TRBJ2-2; D is perhaps TRBD1 (5 bases). CDR3 size: 15 residues. The germline V gene encodes CDR1 MRHNA and CDR2 SNTAGT. V shed 6 bases and J shed 5 bases, with 16 bases lying between them. This CDR3 is CASSVDRFGTGELFF. The DNA of the CDR3 is TGTGCCAGCAGCGTTGACAGATTCGGTACCGGGGAGCTGTTTTTT.

The chain has TRBV5-4 and TRBJ2-1; 7 bases map to TRBD2. CDR1 is SGHNT, CDR2 YYREEE, per germline (reference sequence). Germline trimming cut 4 bases from V and 7 bases from J; bases unmatched to any gene: 8. CDR3 length: 14 amino acids. The CDR3 here is CASSLIGGENEQFF. The CDR3 nucleotides read TGTGCCAGCAGCCTGATTGGGGGGGAGAATGAGCAGTTCTTC. The entire variable domain, with the rest obtained from reference TRBV5-4 and TRBJ2-1, is as follows: ETGVTQSPTHLIKTRGQQVTLRCSSQSGHNTVSWYQQALGQGPQFIFQYYREEENGRGNFPPRFSGLQFPNYSSELNVNALELDDSALYLCASSLIGGENEQFFGPGTRLTVL.